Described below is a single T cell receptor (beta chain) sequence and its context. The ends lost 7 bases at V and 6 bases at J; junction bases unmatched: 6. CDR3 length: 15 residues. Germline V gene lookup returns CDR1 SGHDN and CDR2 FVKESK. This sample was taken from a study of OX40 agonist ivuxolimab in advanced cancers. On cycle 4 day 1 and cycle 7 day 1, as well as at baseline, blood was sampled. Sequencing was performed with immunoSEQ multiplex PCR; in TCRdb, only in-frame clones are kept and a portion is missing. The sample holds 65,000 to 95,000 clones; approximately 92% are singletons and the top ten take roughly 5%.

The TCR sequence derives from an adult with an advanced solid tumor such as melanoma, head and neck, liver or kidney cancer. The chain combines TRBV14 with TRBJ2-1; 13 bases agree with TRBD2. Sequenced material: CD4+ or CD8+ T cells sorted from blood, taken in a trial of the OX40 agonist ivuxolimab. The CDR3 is CASTRTSGSTNEQFF. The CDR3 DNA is TGTGCCAGCACCCGGACTAGCGGGAGTACCAATGAGCAGTTCTTC.